The 9 T cell receptor beta chains below were found in one sample sequenced in a study of cytomegalovirus exposure and HLA in healthy donors. Profiling relied on immunoSEQ multiplex PCR, and the TCRdb table lists in-frame clones only, not all of them. The sample includes tens of thousands of clones, 94% of them seen just once. The specimen was PBMCs. These receptors were collected from a woman in her late teens or twenties in good health and CMV-seropositive.

This clone was seen just once. The chain is built from TRBV11-3 and TRBJ2-7, with D tentatively TRBD2 (7 bases). Trimming shortened V by 5 bases and J by 0 bases, and 11 bases separated the two germline ends. The CDR3 spans 14 residues. Germline V gene sequence: CDR1 SGHNT, CDR2 YENEEA. CDR3 residues: CASSPGGSSYEQYF. The CDR3 DNA sequence: TGTGCCAGCAGCCCGGGGGGCAGCTCCTACGAGCAGTACTTC.

This chain links TRBV19 with TRBJ2-7; D remains unclear. The CDR3 length is 14 residues. Germline lookup yields CDR1 LNHDA and CDR2 SQIVND (reference sequence). Trimming took off 3 bases at V and 0 bases at J, with 9 bases between the two ends. The CDR3 nucleotides are TGTGCCAGTAGTATGGGCAGGAACTCCTACGAGCAGTACTTC. Protein product: CASSMGRNSYEQYF.

This rearrangement joins TRBV11-2 to TRBJ1-4; D ambiguous. Per germline, CDR1 SGHAT and CDR2 FQNNGV. The CDR3 spans 15 residues. The ends were cut back, 4 bases at V and 4 bases at J, with 13 bases in the middle. The CDR3 sequence: CASSSDGLINEKLFF. The CDR3 coding sequence is TGTGCCAGCAGCTCAGACGGTCTCATTAATGAAAAACTGTTTTTT.

This clone has a handful of counts. The chain recombines TRBV5-6 with TRBJ2-2; no definite D call. The CDR3 spans 18 residues. With 4 bases removed from V and 4 bases from J, the gap between germline ends came to 23 bases. CDR1 and CDR2 (germline): SGHDT, YYEEEE. CDR3 nucleotide sequence: TGTGCCAGCAGCGCCGGTCCCTTCCAGGCCGCCCTCACCGGGGAGCTGTTTTTT. This sequence encodes CASSAGPFQAALTGELFF.

The rearrangement links TRBV5-1 to TRBJ2-7; TRBD1 is a possible D gene (5 bases). Germline V gene data show CDR1 as SGHRS and CDR2 as YFSETQ. This CDR3 comprises 14 residues. V was cut by 4 bases and J by 2 bases, with 13 bases left in between. CDR3 nucleotides: TGCGCCAGCAGCCCGGGTGTAGGGGCCTACGAGCAGTACTTC. Its protein is CASSPGVGAYEQYF.

The chain recombines TRBV5-1 with TRBJ1-1, with TRBD1 as a possible D gene (5 bases). Germline V CDR1 and CDR2: SGHRS, YFSETQ. The CDR3 covers 15 residues. V lost 2 bases and J lost 6, with 17 bases in between. The CDR3 protein is CASSFTQGYKSEAFF. In DNA form, the CDR3 reads TGCGCCAGCAGCTTCACGCAGGGCTATAAGTCTGAAGCTTTCTTT.

This chain joins TRBV10-1 and TRBJ2-1; 7 nucleotides line up with TRBD2. The CDR3 has 12 amino acids. V was clipped by 2 bases and J by 12 bases; unmatched bases: 4. Germline CDR1 and CDR2: WNHNN and SYGVQD (reference sequence). The CDR3: CASSEGERGQFF. The CDR3 DNA follows: TGCGCCAGCAGTGAGGGAGAGCGGGGGCAGTTCTTC.

As regards this clone: This clone may be a read error of a much larger clone one base away. The chain uses TRBV7-9 and TRBJ1-1; D possibly corresponds to TRBD1 (6 bases). Germline V gene lookup returns CDR1 SEHNR and CDR2 FQNEAQ (reference sequence). Trimming pared 5 bases from V and 0 bases from J, leaving 10 bases between. The CDR3 length is 14 residues. The CDR3 DNA follows: TGTGCCAGCAGCCCCGGGACAATGAACACTGAAGCTTTCTTT. Translation: CASSPGTMNTEAFF.

The V call is TRBV30, the J call TRBJ1-4; a weak D match, TRBD1 (5 bases). Germline-derived CDR1 and CDR2 are GTSNPN and SVGIG (reference sequence). V lost 3 bases to trimming and J lost 8 bases, with 13 bases between them. The CDR3 has 13 amino acids. The CDR3 loop reads CAWSQSKGEKLFF. CDR3 nucleotides: TGTGCCTGGAGCCAAAGTAAGGGGGAAAAACTGTTTTTT.